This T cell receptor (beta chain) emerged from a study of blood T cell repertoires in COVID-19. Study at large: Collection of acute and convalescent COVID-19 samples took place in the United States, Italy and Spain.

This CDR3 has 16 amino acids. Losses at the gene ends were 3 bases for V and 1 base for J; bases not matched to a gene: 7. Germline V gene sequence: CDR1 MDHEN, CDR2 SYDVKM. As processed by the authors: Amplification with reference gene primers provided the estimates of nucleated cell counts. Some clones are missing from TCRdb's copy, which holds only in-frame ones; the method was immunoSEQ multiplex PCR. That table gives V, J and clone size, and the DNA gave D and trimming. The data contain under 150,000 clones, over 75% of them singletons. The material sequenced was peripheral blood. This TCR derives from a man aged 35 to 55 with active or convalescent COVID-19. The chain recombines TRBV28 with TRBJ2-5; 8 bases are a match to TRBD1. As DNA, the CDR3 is TGTGCCAGCAGTTTTGGATCCACAGGGGGCCAAGAGACCCAGTACTTC. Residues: CASSFGSTGGQETQYF.